This TCR beta chain appears in the sequencing data of a study of PD-1 blockade in mismatch repair-deficient tumors. Whole-study context: Patients had 11 to 13 mismatch repair-deficient cancer types and were previously treated and progressing.

Method: immunoSEQ multiplex PCR; TCRdb's copy keeps in-frame clones and lacks some. The sample contains 120,000 or so clones, more than 85% of which appear only once. In the case of this clone: Its antigen is not identified.

The CDR3 contains 11 residues. Between the trimmed V and J ends, which lost 5 bases and 11 bases, there was a span of 12 bases. Germline CDR1 is MNHEY and CDR2 is SVGAGI. Points from the study as a whole: After pembrolizumab, tumor-resident clones rose rapidly, then generally contracted before radiologic responses.

The receptor's source is an adult with mismatch repair-deficient cancer. The rearrangement uses TRBV6-5 and TRBJ1-1; no definite D call. The source material was peripheral blood, sampled 44 weeks after starting pembrolizumab. The chain's CDR3 is CASSERESAFF. The CDR3 DNA sequence: TGTGCCAGCAGTGAGAGGGAATCGGCTTTCTTT.